This TCR beta chain was identified during a study of tumor-infiltrating lymphocytes in primary liver carcinoma. There are many counts of this clonotype. Germline CDR1 reads MNHEY; CDR2 reads SVGAGI. The CDR3 extends over 15 amino acids. V lost 6 bases and J lost 3, with 14 bases in between. The researchers obtained blood RNA from unsorted whole blood and also extracted germline DNA. What was collected before surgery was about 4 milliliters of peripheral blood. Total RNA amounting to 500 ng was the source from which TCR beta cDNA was made with a constant-region primer. Three rounds of nested multiplex PCR with slightly modified ARM-PCR produced TCR beta libraries. Investigators reported that the first two PCR rounds, at around 10 cycles each, used TRBV1-TRBV30 forward primers with a C-beta reverse primer. TCRdb itself ran the multiplex PCR reads through MiXCR, one entry per CDR3 protein. Of approximately 330,000 distinct CDR3 sequences in the sample, about 65% were seen once.

This receptor was obtained from a man aged 40-49 years with primary liver carcinoma and hepatitis B virus infection. What was sequenced was peripheral blood. This sequence joins TRBV6-5 and TRBJ2-2; possible D gene TRBD2, 7 bases. The CDR3 sequence is CASSLGGPDTGELFF. CDR3 DNA sequence: TGTGCCAGCAGCCTCGGGGGGCCGGACACCGGGGAGCTGTTTTTT.